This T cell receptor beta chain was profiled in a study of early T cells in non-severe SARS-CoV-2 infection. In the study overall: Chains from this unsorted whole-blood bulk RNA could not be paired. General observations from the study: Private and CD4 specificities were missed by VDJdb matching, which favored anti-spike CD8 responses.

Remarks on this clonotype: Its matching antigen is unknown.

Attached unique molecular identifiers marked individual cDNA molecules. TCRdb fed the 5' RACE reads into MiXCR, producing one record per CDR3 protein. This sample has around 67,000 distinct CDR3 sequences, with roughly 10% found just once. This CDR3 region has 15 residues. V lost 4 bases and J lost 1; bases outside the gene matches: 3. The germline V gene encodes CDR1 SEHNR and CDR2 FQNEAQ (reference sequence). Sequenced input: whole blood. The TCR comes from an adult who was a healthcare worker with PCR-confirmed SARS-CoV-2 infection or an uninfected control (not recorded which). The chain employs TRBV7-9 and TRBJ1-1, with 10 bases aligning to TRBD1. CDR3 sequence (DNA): TGTGCCAGCAGCTCGGGACAGGGGCAGAACACTGAAGCTTTCTTT. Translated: CASSSGQGQNTEAFF.